This entry features one T cell receptor (beta chain) sequence. The sample belongs to a study of T cell responses to AZD1222 COVID-19 vaccine. Between the trimmed V and J ends, which lost 3 bases and 8 bases, there was a span of 17 bases. The CDR3 runs to 14 residues. Germline loops: CDR1 SGHNT, CDR2 YYREEE (reference sequence). Assay: immunoSEQ multiplex PCR; the TCRdb copy retains only in-frame clones and omits some. The top ten hold approximately 5% of the sample, which has about 140,000 clones, 85% to 95% seen once. This specimen was peripheral blood, taken on day 0 of AZD1222 vaccination. This chain uses TRBV5-4 with TRBJ1-1; D is perhaps TRBD1 (6 bases). This TCR derives from an adult in good health. CDR3 in DNA: TGTGCCAGCAGCTCGATGCAGGGGACTGGCGAAGCTTTCTTT. As protein: CASSSMQGTGEAFF.